The 5 T cell receptor delta chains given below trace back to one sample, sequenced in a study of gamma-delta chains in newborns, infants, children (dated by TCRdb to the late 2010s). Sequencing took place on an Illumina MiSeq. Clones were re-identified by TCRdb from the public reads with CATT, and rows with the same DNA were merged. Recorded for this sample are more than 3,500 delta-chain clones; over 2% of them occurred a single time. The ten biggest clones cover around 13% of the sample. The material sequenced was blood. Receptor source: a child who was a newborn, infant or young child, either healthy, febrile or measles-vaccinated (not recorded which).

In its sample, this clone was seen a few times. The V gene is TRDV2, the J gene TRDJ2; 7 bases line up with TRDD3. This CDR3 spans 17 amino acids. Germline V gene data show CDR1 as GEAIGNYY and CDR2 as EKD. V gave up 3 bases and J gave up 8 bases; unmatched junction bases: 17. The CDR3 is CACDCTGATPVPAQLFF. CDR3 nucleotide sequence: TGTGCCTGTGACTGTACTGGGGCAACCCCCGTACCGGCACAACTCTTCTTT.

This clone was observed a few times. This likely traces to a read error, being one base from a far larger clone. The J gene is TRDJ1, the V gene TRDV1; 12 bases line up with TRDD3. Germline trimming cut 0 bases from V and 1 base from J; bases unmatched to any gene: 24. The CDR3 is 24 amino acids. CDR1 is TSWWSYY, CDR2 QGS, per germline. This CDR3 is CALGELNPYSDTGGYFHSTDKLIF. DNA for the CDR3: TGTGCTCTTGGGGAACTAAACCCCTATTCCGATACTGGGGGATACTTCCACAGCACCGATAAACTCATCTTT.

About this clone itself: The mismatch at residue 8 between this DNA's translation and the TCRdb protein of a much larger clone likely reflects a read error; the protein shown is translated from the DNA. The rearrangement joins TRDV2 to TRDJ1; 8 bases are a match to TRDD3. The CDR3 totals 16 residues. V trimming: 3 bases; J trimming: 0 bases; junction bases outside the gene matches: 8. CDR1 and CDR2 from the germline V gene are GEAIGNYY and EKD. The CDR3 protein is CACDPGGHSYTDKLIF. CDR3 coding DNA: TGTGCCTGTGACCCTGGGGGACACTCTTACACCGATAAACTCATCTTT.

At least ten counts were recorded for this clone. With only one base between it and a far larger clone, this is likely a read error. The sample carries other DNA sequences with the same CDR3. The genes are TRDV2 and TRDJ2; 11 bases agree with TRDD3. The CDR3 spans 15 residues. The V gene's germline CDR1 is GEAIGNYY and CDR2 EKD. The CDR3 here is CACDTVGDTRTQLFF. CDR3 nucleotides: TGTGCCTGCGACACCGTGGGGGATACGCGAACACAACTCTTCTTT.

Worth noting for this clone: TCRdb lists the protein of a much larger clone for this DNA, which differs at residues 2 and 7, so this is likely a read error; the protein given here is translated from the DNA itself. This chain connects TRDV2 to TRDJ3; D is ambiguous. Germline CDR1 GEAIGNYY, CDR2 EKD. This CDR3 spans 19 amino acids. The CDR3 protein is CSCDTLREAGSWDTRQMFF. The CDR3 DNA is TGTTCCTGTGACACCTTGCGGGAAGCGGGCTCCTGGGACACCCGACAGATGTTTTTC.